This T cell receptor beta chain was captured in a study of cytomegalovirus exposure and HLA in healthy donors. General study points: The authors enumerated around 150 TCR beta chains as linked to cytomegalovirus.

For this clone: Its antigen remains unknown.

There are 15 residues in the CDR3. V lost 9 bases, J lost 4 bases, and 14 bases stayed unmatched. From germline, CDR1 is LNHDA and CDR2 SQIVND (reference sequence). Primers: 60 Vbeta forward and 13 Jbeta reverse. Data came from immunoSEQ multiplex PCR; TCRdb stores just in-frame clones and leaves some out. The sample holds more than 100,000 clones; 76% are singletons and the top ten take around a tenth. This rearrangement joins TRBV19 to TRBJ1-2; 7 positions match TRBD1. This TCR was sampled from a woman aged 18 to 35 in good health and CMV-seropositive. The specimen was PBMCs. The CDR3 protein is CASRDSLHLGYGYTF. Here the CDR3 DNA reads TGTGCCAGCCGGGACAGCCTCCACCTAGGCTATGGCTACACCTTC.